Listed here are 10 T cell receptor beta chains from one sample, sequenced in a study of cytomegalovirus exposure and HLA in healthy donors. 60 Vbeta and 13 Jbeta primers were used in PCR. Clones were sequenced by immunoSEQ multiplex PCR, and TCRdb holds only the in-frame ones, with some missing. The sample yields about 140,000 clones, roughly 79% seen once. The sequenced sample consisted of PBMCs. All receptors come from a woman aged 55-69 years in good health and CMV-seropositive.

This clone was seen only a few times. V is TRBV19 and J is TRBJ2-7; 12 bases align to TRBD1. With 3 bases clipped from V and 6 bases from J, the junction kept 3 bases outside the gene matches. The CDR3 runs 14 residues. The germline CDR1 and CDR2 sequences are LNHDA and SQIVND (reference sequence). Here the CDR3 DNA reads TGTGCCAGTAGTATCCCGGGACAGGGGGCCGAGCAGTACTTC. It yields the protein CASSIPGQGAEQYF.

This sequence joins TRBV5-1 and TRBJ1-4; 9 nucleotides line up with TRBD1. The CDR3 loop spans 14 amino acids. Unmatched junction bases numbered 3, after V lost 2 bases and J lost 7 bases. Per germline, CDR1 SGHRS and CDR2 YFSETQ. Written as DNA, the CDR3 is TGCGCCAGCAGCTTCGGACAGGGGAGTGAAAAACTGTTTTTT. Its protein product is CASSFGQGSEKLFF.

V gene TRBV5-1 combines with J gene TRBJ2-7; 7 nucleotides match TRBD1. The trim removed 4 bases at V and 0 bases at J, leaving 4 bases unmatched. This CDR3 has 14 amino acids. Germline lookup yields CDR1 SGHRS and CDR2 YFSETQ. In nucleotides, the CDR3 is TGCGCCAGCAGCAAACAGGGGATCTCCTACGAGCAGTACTTC. Protein product: CASSKQGISYEQYF.

V gene TRBV28 combines with J gene TRBJ1-2; 8 bases are shared with TRBD1. Germline V lookup: CDR1 MDHEN, CDR2 SYDVKM. The length of the CDR3 is 12 residues. J gave up 8 bases and V 6 bases, and 5 bases lay outside the gene matches. The CDR3 DNA reads TGTGCCAGCAGCCAGACAGGGGAAGGCTACACCTTC. It yields the protein CASSQTGEGYTF.

V and J are TRBV7-6 and TRBJ2-3; D not certain. V dropped 4 bases and J dropped 3 bases, with 8 bases sitting between them. From germline, CDR1 is SGHVS and CDR2 FNYEAQ. This CDR3 spans 13 amino acids. The CDR3 sequence: CASSYRVTDTQYF. DNA for the CDR3: TGTGCCAGCAGCTACCGGGTGACAGATACGCAGTATTTT.

Only a few counts were recorded for this clone. The chain employs TRBV11-2 and TRBJ2-7, with 8 bases identical to TRBD1. Germline CDR1 SGHAT, CDR2 FQNNGV. The CDR3 covers 13 residues. With V trimmed by 5 bases and J by 4 bases, 4 bases remained unmatched. The CDR3 bases are TGTGCCAGCAGCGTAGGACAGGGTTACGAGCAGTACTTC. Amino acids: CASSVGQGYEQYF.

The CDR3 DNA reads TGTGCCAGCAGCTTATTACGATGGGCGAGGGTCTTCAGCGGGAGTAAGGCAGATACGCAGTATTTT. This gives the protein CASSLLRWARVFSGSKADTQYF. The chain links TRBV7-8 to TRBJ2-3; 8 bases are a match to TRBD2. The CDR3 has 22 residues. Germline values: CDR1 SGHVS, CDR2 FQNEAQ. Germline trimming cut 2 bases from V and 4 bases from J; bases unmatched to any gene: 26.

The CDR3 region is CATSRERTGRHEQYF. The CDR3 DNA reads TGTGCCACCAGCAGAGAGAGGACAGGGAGGCACGAGCAGTACTTC. J is TRBJ2-7 and V is TRBV15; 8 nucleotides align to TRBD1. CDR3 length: 15 residues. The ends lost 0 bases at V and 5 bases at J; junction bases unmatched: 6. CDR1 is LNHNV, CDR2 YYDKDF, per germline (reference sequence). The entire variable domain, with the rest obtained from reference TRBV15 and TRBJ2-7, is as follows: DAMVIQNPRYQVTQFGKPVTLSCSQTLNHNVMYWYQQKSSQAPKLLFHYYDKDFNNEADTPDNFQSRRPNTSFCFLDIRSPGLGDTAMYLCATSRERTGRHEQYFGPGTRLTVT.

This chain connects TRBV5-1 to TRBJ2-1; 7 bases agree with TRBD2. The germline CDR1 and CDR2 sequences are SGHRS and YFSETQ. The V segment lost 0 bases and the J segment 7 bases; nucleotides outside the gene matches: 7. This CDR3 comprises 15 residues. CDR3 sequence reads: CASSLGAGVVNEQFF. CDR3 nucleotides: TGCGCCAGCAGCTTGGGGGCGGGAGTGGTAAATGAGCAGTTCTTC.

V and J are TRBV5-1 and TRBJ1-5, with 8 bases that match TRBD1. J was trimmed by 2 bases and V by 0 bases; bases with no gene match: 1. The length of the CDR3 is 15 residues. The germline gives CDR1 SGHRS, CDR2 YFSETQ. The CDR3 DNA sequence: TGCGCCAGCAGCTTGGGGGGACAGGGCAATCAGCCCCAGCATTTT. Its protein product is CASSLGGQGNQPQHF.